The clone carrying this T cell receptor (beta chain) was observed a few times. The antigen is not known. The data originate from a study of CD8+ T cells in alopecia areata. Overall study results and limits: Against the mouse data, patients shared TCRs less clearly, possibly for HLA reasons. Having just one nonresponder leaves the connection between baseline CD8+ expansion and response unresolved. Resident alphabeta T cells of normal skin are also sequenced in scalp samples. Tofacitinib significantly brought down scalp clonality and expanded CD8+ clones among top 100.

V shed 0 bases and J shed 0 bases, with 9 bases lying between them. CDR3 length: 15 residues. Germline CDR1 reads LGHNA; CDR2 reads YSLEER. In each case, RNA was isolated and then reverse transcribed into cDNA as the sequencing template. The assay was immunoSEQ multiplex PCR, and TCRdb's table has in-frame clones only and misses some. The profile covers fewer than 250,000 clones, with roughly three fifths appearing a single time and around 0.69% taken by the ten largest. Documented treatment: oral pan-JAK inhibitor, 5-10 mg twice daily. This clonotype was sampled from a human donor with alopecia areata. Sequenced material: CD4+ T cells sorted from blood, taken at week 4, from a patient treated with tofacitinib. The chain recombines TRBV4-3 with TRBJ2-7; no clear D gene. CDR3 region: CASSQEARSSYEQYF. CDR3 in DNA: TGCGCCAGCAGCCAAGAGGCCAGAAGCTCCTACGAGCAGTACTTC.